Listed here are 28 T cell receptor beta chains from one sample, sequenced in a study of T cells in Graves' hyperthyroidism and ophthalmopathy. The investigators amplified TCR beta CDR3 regions from RNA transcripts. Using the HTBI primer set, a first-round RT-PCR was run on the TCR CDR3. TCRdb re-derived calls from the multiplex PCR reads in MiXCR, one entry per CDR3 protein. Of about 690,000 distinct CDR3 sequences in the sample, approximately 15% are singletons; the top ten hold roughly 15%. The source material was blood. These receptors were taken from a man aged 45-60 years with Graves' hyperthyroidism.

This clonotype was found a few times. Here the CDR3 DNA reads TGCAGTGCTAGGGGTACGGGGGGTAACTATGGCTACACCTTC. Translated, it gives CSARGTGGNYGYTF. This rearrangement joins TRBV20-1 to TRBJ1-2, with D perhaps TRBD1 (5 bases). This CDR3 region has 14 residues. Germline assignment: CDR1 DFQATT and CDR2 SNEGSKA (reference sequence). The V end lost 3 bases, the J end lost 1 base, and 12 bases lay between the germline ends.

The table lists this clonotype with a few counts. The chain recombines TRBV4-1 with TRBJ2-3; 11 bases align to TRBD2. Germline assignment: CDR1 MGHRA and CDR2 YSYEKL. The CDR3 has 17 amino acids. V shed 1 base and J 4 bases; nucleotides not matched to a gene: 7. CDR3 region: CASSQVHSSGRSDTQYF. The CDR3 DNA reads as TGCGCCAGCAGCCAAGTTCACTCTAGCGGGAGGTCAGATACGCAGTATTTT.

This clonotype was observed a handful of times. The chain has TRBV30 and TRBJ2-3, with 8 nucleotides matching TRBD2. After removal of 2 bases from V and 4 bases from J, the junction contained 8 bases not matched to a gene. This CDR3 spans 15 amino acids. Germline CDR1 is GTSNPN and CDR2 is SVGIG (reference sequence). The CDR3 region is CAWSKRERLADTQYF. Here the CDR3 DNA reads TGTGCCTGGAGTAAGCGGGAGAGGCTGGCAGATACGCAGTATTTT.

This clonotype was found many times. This chain uses TRBV27 with TRBJ2-7; D call uncertain. CDR3 size: 14 residues. Trimming removed 3 bases from V and 7 bases from J, with 16 bases in between. CDR1 is MNHEY and CDR2 is SMNVEV in the germline V gene (reference sequence). The CDR3 nucleotides are TGTGCCAGCAGTTTCTCAGGAGCCTCTGGAGAGCAGTACTTC. As protein: CASSFSGASGEQYF.

The sample holds many counts of this clonotype. The chain joins TRBV27 to TRBJ2-1; D unresolved. Germline-derived CDR1 and CDR2 are MNHEY and SMNVEV (reference sequence). This CDR3 has 14 residues. V lost 6 bases and J lost 0, with 9 bases in between. The CDR3: CASSGISSYNEQFF. DNA for the CDR3: TGTGCCAGCAGCGGAATAAGCTCCTACAATGAGCAGTTCTTC.

This clonotype was found a few times. This rearrangement joins TRBV3-1 to TRBJ2-7; 12 bases are a match to TRBD2. The CDR3 consists of 16 residues. From germline, CDR1 is LGHDT and CDR2 YNNKEL (reference sequence). Trimming removed 6 bases from V and 5 bases from J; junction bases left unmatched: 11. CDR3 loop: CASSKLAGGLGNEQYF. CDR3 coding DNA: TGTGCCAGCAGTAAACTAGCGGGAGGTTTAGGAAACGAGCAGTACTTC.

This clonotype was counted between two and nine times. The rearrangement uses TRBV3-1 and TRBJ2-4; no reliable D call. The V and J ends lost 1 base and 0 bases respectively, with 10 bases between them. This CDR3 is 16 amino acids long. Germline V lookup: CDR1 LGHDT, CDR2 YNNKEL (reference sequence). CDR3 sequence: CASSQVWSLAKNIQYF. DNA of the CDR3: TGTGCCAGCAGCCAAGTTTGGAGTTTAGCCAAAAACATTCAGTACTTC.

The chain couples TRBV28 to TRBJ2-4; the D is unclear. The CDR3 is 13 amino acids. Per germline, CDR1 MDHEN and CDR2 SYDVKM. V was clipped by 4 bases and J by 0 bases, with 4 bases between them. The CDR3 spells CASSWLAKNIQYF. The CDR3 nucleotides are TGTGCCAGCAGTTGGCTAGCCAAAAACATTCAGTACTTC.

A few counts support this clonotype. This sequence joins TRBV4-2 and TRBJ2-6, with no clear D. The V gene's germline CDR1 is LGHNA and CDR2 YNFKEQ. V lost 0 bases, J lost 4 bases, and 10 bases lay in between. The CDR3 length is 16 residues. CDR3 bases: TGTGCCAGCAGCCAAGATCTGGGAACCGGGGCCAACGTCCTGACTTTC. This codes for CASSQDLGTGANVLTF.

There are many counts of this clonotype. The chain recombines TRBV7-9 with TRBJ2-5, with 11 bases aligning to TRBD2. Germline V gives CDR1 SEHNR, CDR2 FQNEAQ (reference sequence). The V gene end was trimmed by 2 bases and the J gene end by 0 bases; junction bases not matched to a gene: 5. The CDR3 spans 17 residues. Here the CDR3 DNA reads TGTGCCAGCAGCTTAAGGGGACTAGCGGAGTACCAAGAGACCCAGTACTTC. It encodes CASSLRGLAEYQETQYF.

The rearrangement uses TRBV4-2 and TRBJ2-5, with 11 bases aligning to TRBD2. The germline V gene encodes CDR1 LGHNA and CDR2 YNFKEQ. This CDR3 is built from 17 residues. V lost 5 bases, J lost 5 bases, and 13 bases stayed unmatched. CDR3 loop: CASSGRDSSGREETQYF. Written as DNA, the CDR3 is TGTGCCAGCAGCGGCCGGGACAGTAGCGGGAGGGAGGAGACCCAGTACTTC.

The chain links TRBV28 to TRBJ1-1; a possible D gene is TRBD1 (5 bases). The germline gives CDR1 MDHEN, CDR2 SYDVKM. This CDR3 is built from 14 residues. V was clipped by 6 bases and J by 6 bases, with 17 bases between them. CDR3 in DNA: TGTGCCAGCAGGCAGTCGAGGGGATGGGCTGAAGCTTTCTTT. This translates into CASRQSRGWAEAFF.

This clonotype was found many times. The J gene is TRBJ2-7, the V gene TRBV28; 8 bases match TRBD1. Losses at the gene ends were 6 bases for V and 4 bases for J; bases not matched to a gene: 5. The CDR3 extends over 13 amino acids. Germline assignment: CDR1 MDHEN and CDR2 SYDVKM. The CDR3 spells CASRDRESYEQYF. CDR3 bases: TGTGCCAGCAGGGACAGGGAAAGTTACGAGCAGTACTTC.

The sample holds many counts of this clonotype. The CDR3 region is CASSLHTSGRLYNEQFF. In nucleotides, the CDR3 is TGTGCCAGCAGTTTACACACTAGCGGGAGGCTCTACAATGAGCAGTTCTTC. The chain links TRBV28 to TRBJ2-1; 12 nucleotides match TRBD2. J gave up 3 bases and V 2 bases, and 5 bases lay outside the gene matches. From germline, CDR1 is MDHEN and CDR2 SYDVKM. The CDR3 loop spans 17 amino acids.

This clonotype was seen at least ten times. The gene calls are TRBV2 and TRBJ2-1; maybe TRBD1 (5 bases). This CDR3 comprises 13 residues. Germline V gene sequence: CDR1 SNHLY, CDR2 FYNNEI. Deletions cut 6 bases from V and 9 bases from J, with 15 bases between. The CDR3 reads CASSPRLRGEQFF. The CDR3 DNA is TGTGCCAGCAGCCCCCGCCTAAGGGGTGAGCAGTTCTTC. Together with reference TRBV2 and TRBJ2-1, the CDR3 gives the full variable domain: EPEVTQTPSHQVTQMGQEVILRCVPISNHLYFYWYRQILGQKVEFLVSFYNNEISEKSEIFDDQFSVERPDGSNFTLKIRSTKLEDSAMYFCASSPRLRGEQFFGPGTRLTVL.

This clonotype was seen only a few times. CDR3 amino acids: CSARGGQGATYSNQPQHF. CDR3 DNA sequence: TGCAGTGCTAGAGGGGGACAGGGGGCCACATATAGCAATCAGCCCCAGCATTTT. The rearrangement joins TRBV20-1 to TRBJ1-5; 12 bases fit TRBD1. V trimming: 1 base; J trimming: 0 bases; junction bases outside the gene matches: 7. The V gene's germline CDR1 is DFQATT and CDR2 SNEGSKA (reference sequence). This CDR3 has 18 residues.

This clonotype showed up just a few times. The gene calls are TRBV28 and TRBJ2-6; D is undetermined. This CDR3 spans 15 amino acids. V lost 3 bases and J 0 bases, leaving 6 bases between the germline ends. Germline V gene data show CDR1 as MDHEN and CDR2 as SYDVKM. The CDR3 bases are TGTGCCAGCAGTTTTCGGTACTCTGGGGCCAACGTCCTGACTTTC. It yields the protein CASSFRYSGANVLTF.

The rearrangement links TRBV9 to TRBJ2-1; 12 bases line up with TRBD2. With V trimmed by 3 bases and J by 4 bases, 5 bases remained unmatched. CDR1 is SGDLS, CDR2 YYNGEE, per germline. This CDR3 comprises 16 residues. Here the CDR3 reads CASSASGRERYNEQFF. CDR3 DNA: TGTGCCAGCAGCGCTAGCGGGAGGGAGAGATACAATGAGCAGTTCTTC.

This clonotype was seen at least ten times. The chain joins TRBV11-2 to TRBJ2-7; maybe TRBD2 (5 bases). The CDR3 loop spans 13 amino acids. Germline V CDR1 and CDR2: SGHAT, FQNNGV. Trimming took 8 bases from V and 6 from J, leaving 17 bases between them. The CDR3 region is CASCAAGLGEQYF. In nucleotides, the CDR3 is TGTGCCAGCTGCGCGGCGGGTCTAGGCGAGCAGTACTTC.

The V and J genes are TRBV27 and TRBJ2-5; weak D call: TRBD2 (5 bases). This CDR3 is 15 amino acids long. V was trimmed by 2 bases and J by 4 bases, leaving 14 bases between them. Germline lookup yields CDR1 MNHEY and CDR2 SMNVEV (reference sequence). CDR3 protein: CASSLDRRYPETQYF. In nucleotides, the CDR3 is TGTGCCAGCAGTTTAGACCGGAGGTATCCAGAGACCCAGTACTTC.

This clonotype was seen just once. V usage is TRBV7-3 and J usage is TRBJ2-5; 10 bases line up with TRBD2. The CDR3 is 17 residues long. Germline trimming cut 5 bases from V and 5 bases from J; bases unmatched to any gene: 14. Germline loops: CDR1 SGHTA, CDR2 FQGTGA. The CDR3 region is CASSPLGVAGGGETQYF. The CDR3, as DNA: TGTGCCAGCAGCCCCCTCGGGGTAGCGGGAGGAGGGGAGACCCAGTACTTC.

This clonotype came up many times. The chain combines TRBV9 with TRBJ2-5, with D possibly matching TRBD1 (5 bases). CDR3 length equals 14 residues. Looked up from germline, CDR1 is SGDLS and CDR2 is YYNGEE. With 0 bases removed from V and 3 bases from J, the gap between germline ends came to 9 bases. The CDR3 DNA sequence: TGTGCCAGCAGCGTAGAGGGCAGGGAAGAGACCCAGTACTTC. This translates into CASSVEGREETQYF. Full variable domain (rest looked up from reference TRBV9 and TRBJ2-5): DSGVTQTPKHLITATGQRVTLRCSPRSGDLSVYWYQQSLDQGLQFLIQYYNGEERAKGNILERFSAQQFPDLHSELNLSSLELGDSALYFCASSVEGREETQYFGPGTRLLVL.

This clonotype was found a few times. The chain carries TRBV6-2 or TRBV6-3 and TRBJ1-5; D gene ambiguous. V lost 2 bases, J lost 3 bases, and 5 bases lay in between. Germline V gene lookup returns CDR1 MNHEY and CDR2 SVGEGT. This CDR3 region has 13 residues. CDR3 sequence (DNA): TGTGCCAGCAGTTACACTCACAATCAGCCCCAGCATTTT. Translated: CASSYTHNQPQHF.

The chain joins TRBV19 to TRBJ1-2; D remains unclear. The CDR3 totals 15 residues. Per germline, CDR1 LNHDA and CDR2 SQIVND (reference sequence). V was trimmed by 5 bases and J by 1 base, leaving 14 bases between them. The CDR3 region is CASSELDILNYGYTF. For the CDR3, the DNA is TGTGCCAGTAGTGAGTTAGACATCCTTAACTATGGCTACACCTTC. The whole variable domain, remainder taken from reference TRBV19 and TRBJ1-2, is DGGITQSPKYLFRKEGQNVTLSCEQNLNHDAMYWYRQDPGQGLRLIYYSQIVNDFQKGDIAEGYSVSREKKESFPLTVTSAQKNPTAFYLCASSELDILNYGYTFGSGTRLTVV.

This rearrangement joins TRBV7-9 to TRBJ2-2; D is unresolved. The germline V gene has CDR1 SEHNR and CDR2 FQNEAQ (reference sequence). This CDR3 contains 16 residues. V was pared by 2 bases and J by 1 base, with 11 bases between. CDR3 sequence: CASSLISPENTGELFF. DNA of the CDR3: TGTGCCAGCAGCTTAATTAGCCCAGAGAACACCGGGGAGCTGTTTTTT. Using reference TRBV7-9 and TRBJ2-2 for the parts outside the CDR3, the full variable domain is DTGVSQNPRHKITKRGQNVTFRCDPISEHNRLYWYRQTLGQGPEFLTYFQNEAQLEKSRLLSDRFSAERPKGSFSTLEIQRTEQGDSAMYLCASSLISPENTGELFFGEGSRLTVL.

About this clonotype: A clone one base away is much larger, so this may be a read error. The CDR3 spells CATSDGETQYF. The CDR3 DNA sequence: TGTGCCACCAGTGACGGGGAGACCCAGTACTTC. The rearrangement joins TRBV10-3 to TRBJ2-5; no firm D call. This CDR3 spans 11 amino acids. Germline-derived CDR1 and CDR2 are ENHRY and SYGVKD.

This clonotype turned up a few times. The CDR3 spells CSVEGTVKETQYF. The CDR3 coding sequence is TGCAGCGTTGAAGGGACAGTTAAAGAGACCCAGTACTTC. J is TRBJ2-5 and V is TRBV29-1, with D perhaps TRBD1 (6 bases). The V gene's germline CDR1 is SQVTM and CDR2 ANQGSEA. Deletions cut 1 base from V and 3 bases from J, with 9 bases between. There are 13 residues in the CDR3.

Ten or more counts support this clonotype. The chain carries TRBV6-1 and TRBJ2-5, with TRBD1 matching 9 bases. The CDR3 sequence is 15 residues long. CDR1 is MNHNS and CDR2 is SASEGT in the germline V gene. The V gene end was trimmed by 2 bases and the J gene end by 5 bases; junction bases not matched to a gene: 6. The chain's CDR3 is CASSETPGQGETQYF. CDR3 DNA sequence: TGTGCCAGCAGTGAAACCCCGGGACAGGGTGAGACCCAGTACTTC.